This TCR beta chain was recorded in a study of T cells after yellow fever vaccination. This CDR3 has 14 amino acids. The V and J ends lost 4 bases and 1 base respectively, with 11 bases between them. The germline CDR1 and CDR2 sequences are SGHDT and YYEEEE. TCRdb ran MiXCR on the 5' RACE reads and lists one entry per CDR3 protein. The repertoire holds just under 600,000 distinct CDR3 sequences, with approximately 13% as singletons. The sequence was collected from a man between 25 and 39 years old who received the YFV17D yellow fever vaccine. V gene TRBV5-6 combines with J gene TRBJ1-1; TRBD1 might be the D (5 bases). The sample in question was PBMCs, obtained on the day of the yellow fever booster vaccination. The chain's CDR3 is CASSAGPQNTEAFF. The CDR3 DNA reads as TGTGCCAGCAGCGCGGGACCCCAGAACACTGAAGCTTTCTTT.